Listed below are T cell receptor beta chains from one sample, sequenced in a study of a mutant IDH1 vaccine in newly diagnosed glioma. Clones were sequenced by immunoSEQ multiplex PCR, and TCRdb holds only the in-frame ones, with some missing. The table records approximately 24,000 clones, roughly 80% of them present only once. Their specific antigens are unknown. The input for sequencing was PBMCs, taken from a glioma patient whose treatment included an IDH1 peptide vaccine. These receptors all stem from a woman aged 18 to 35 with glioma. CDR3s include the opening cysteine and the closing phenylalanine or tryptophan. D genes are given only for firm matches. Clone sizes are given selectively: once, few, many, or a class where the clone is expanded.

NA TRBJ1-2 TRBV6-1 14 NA TGTGCCAGCAGAGCGGTGGCAGGGCTCTATGGCTACACCTTC CASRAVAGLYGYTF
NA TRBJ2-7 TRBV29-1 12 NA TGCAGCGTTGCCAGGACTGCCTACGAGCAGTACTTC CSVARTAYEQYF
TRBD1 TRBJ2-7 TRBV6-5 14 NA TGTGCCAGCAGTCAGGGACAGGGGATCTACGAGCAGTACTTC CASSQGQGIYEQYF
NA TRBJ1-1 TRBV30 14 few TGTGCCTGGAGTGTAGGGCAGCCACCACGGGAAGCTTTCTTT CAWSVGQPPREAFF
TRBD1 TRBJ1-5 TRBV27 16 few TGTGCCAGCAGTTTATACGGACAGGAACAAAATCAGCCCCAGCATTTT CASSLYGQEQNQPQHF
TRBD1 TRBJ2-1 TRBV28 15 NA TGTGCCAGCAGTTTAGGGGACAGGGATGTAGGTGAGCAGTTCTTC CASSLGDRDVGEQFF
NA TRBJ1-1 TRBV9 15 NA TGTGCCAGCAGCGGTAACAGGGTACGGTCCTCTGAAGCTTTCTTT CASSGNRVRSSEAFF
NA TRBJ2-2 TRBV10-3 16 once TGTGCCATCAGTGACGCAGGCAGTTACAACACCGGGGAGCTGTTTTTT CAISDAGSYNTGELFF
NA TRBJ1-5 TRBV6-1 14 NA TGTGCCAGCAGTGAAGATGGGGGGCTTCAGCCCCAGCATTTT CASSEDGGLQPQHF
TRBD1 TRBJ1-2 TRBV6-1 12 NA TGTGCCAGCACGGGACAGGGCCATGGCTACACCTTC CASTGQGHGYTF
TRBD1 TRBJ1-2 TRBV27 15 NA TGTGCCAGCAGTTCAACCGGGACAGGCCTCTATGGCTACACCTTC CASSSTGTGLYGYTF
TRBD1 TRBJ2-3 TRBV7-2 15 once TGTGCCAGCAGCCGGGACAGGGGGGGTGGGAATACGCAGTATTTT CASSRDRGGGNTQYF
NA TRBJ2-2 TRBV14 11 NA TGTGCCAGCAGCCCCTCCTTTGGGCTGTTTTTT CASSPSFGLFF
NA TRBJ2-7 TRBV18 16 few TGTGCCAGCTCACCACCTCCGACGGAATTCTCCTACGAGCAGTACTTC CASSPPPTEFSYEQYF
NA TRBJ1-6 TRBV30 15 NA TGTGCCTGGTCGCTTGATAGCTCCTATAATTCACCCCTCCACTTT CAWSLDSSYNSPLHF
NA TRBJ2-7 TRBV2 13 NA TGTGCCAGCAGCGAAAAGAGCTCCTACGAGCAGTACTTC CASSEKSSYEQYF
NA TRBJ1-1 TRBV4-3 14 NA TGCGCCAGCAGCCAAGCTAGCAGAGGACCTGAAGCTTTCTTT CASSQASRGPEAFF
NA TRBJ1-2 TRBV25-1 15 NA TGTGCCAGCAGTAAAATGACGGGCTCTAACTATGGCTACACCTTC CASSKMTGSNYGYTF
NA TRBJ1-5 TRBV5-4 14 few TGTGCCAGCAGCTTGGATCAGGGGAATCAGCCCCAGCATTTT CASSLDQGNQPQHF
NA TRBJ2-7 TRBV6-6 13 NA TGTGCCAGCAGTAAGGGCCTCTCCTACGAGCAGTACTTC CASSKGLSYEQYF
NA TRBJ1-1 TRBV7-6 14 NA TGTGCCAGCAGCTTAGGAGACAAGAACACTGAAGCTTTCTTT CASSLGDKNTEAFF
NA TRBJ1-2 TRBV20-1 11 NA TGCAGTGCTCCTCGGGGGAGTGGGTACACCTTC CSAPRGSGYTF
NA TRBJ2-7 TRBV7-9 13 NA TGTGCCAGCAGCCCCGGGAATACCTACGAGCAGTACTTC CASSPGNTYEQYF
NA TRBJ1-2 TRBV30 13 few TGTGCCTGGAGTCCATCCGGGACCCAAGACTACACCTTC CAWSPSGTQDYTF
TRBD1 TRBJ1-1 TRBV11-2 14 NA TGTGCCAGCATTGTAGGGGGCGGCAGGCCCGAAGCTTTCTTT CASIVGGGRPEAFF
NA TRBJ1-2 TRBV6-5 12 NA TGTGCCAGCAGGGCCGGGGAATTTGGCTACACCTTC CASRAGEFGYTF
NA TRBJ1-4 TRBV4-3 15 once TGCGCCAGCAGCCAAGAAAGACAGTTAAATGAAAAACTGTTTTTT CASSQERQLNEKLFF
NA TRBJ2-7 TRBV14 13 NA TGTGCCAGCAGCCAAGATCGGGGGTTGCGGCAGTACTTC CASSQDRGLRQYF
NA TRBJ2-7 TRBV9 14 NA TGTGCCAGCAGCGTAACGGGACAATCCTACGAGCAGTACTTC CASSVTGQSYEQYF
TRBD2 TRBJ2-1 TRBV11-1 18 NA TGTGCCAGCAGCTCCGGAACATCTAGCGGGAGTCGCGAGAATGAGCAGTTCTTC CASSSGTSSGSRENEQFF
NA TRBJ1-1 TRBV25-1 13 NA TGTGCCAGCAGCCTTCCAGGGGCGACTACAGCTTTCTTT CASSLPGATTAFF
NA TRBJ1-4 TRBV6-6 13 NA TGTGCCAGCACCCCGGTGGGGGCCGAAAAACTGTTTTTT CASTPVGAEKLFF
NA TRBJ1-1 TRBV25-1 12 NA TGTGCCAGCAGTGACAGTGGCACTGAAGCTTTCTTT CASSDSGTEAFF
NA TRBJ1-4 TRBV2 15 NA TGTGCCAGCAGGAGGTCGTCAGGGGTCGCGTTGGAACTGTTTTTT CASRRSSGVALELFF
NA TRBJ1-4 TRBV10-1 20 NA TGCGCCAGCGAATTCTCCCCCACTGGCAGAAGACTTGCAACTAATGAAAAACTGTTTTTT CASEFSPTGRRLATNEKLFF
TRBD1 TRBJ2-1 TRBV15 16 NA TGTGCCACCAGCAGATCAGGGACAGGGGGGGTGAATGAGCAGTTCTTC CATSRSGTGGVNEQFF
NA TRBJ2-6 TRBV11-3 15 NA TGTGCCAGCAGCTTCGGACTAACTGGGGCCAACGTCCTGACTTTC CASSFGLTGANVLTF
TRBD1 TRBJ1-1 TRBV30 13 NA TGTGCCTGGACAACGACAGGGACCACTGAAGCTTTCTTT CAWTTTGTTEAFF
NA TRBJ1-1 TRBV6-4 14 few TGTGCCAGCAGTCGGGACCTGCTTTCCACTGAAGCTTTCTTT CASSRDLLSTEAFF
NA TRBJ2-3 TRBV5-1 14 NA TGCGCCAGCAGCCCCCGGGGAGGGGGTGATACGCAGTATTTT CASSPRGGGDTQYF
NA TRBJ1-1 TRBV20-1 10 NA TGCAGTGCTAGAGACCCGAAGGCTTTCTTT CSARDPKAFF
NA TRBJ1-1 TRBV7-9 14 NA TGTGCCAGCTTGCCAAACCCATCGAGCGTTGAAGCTTTCTTT CASLPNPSSVEAFF
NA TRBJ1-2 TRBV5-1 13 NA TGCGCCAGCAGCTTGGAACAGCCTTATGGCTACACCTTC CASSLEQPYGYTF
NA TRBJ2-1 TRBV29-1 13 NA TGCAGCGTTGACAGGGGCTATGGTTATGAGCAGTTCTTC CSVDRGYGYEQFF
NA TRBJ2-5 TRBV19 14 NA TGTGCCAGTAGTCCTCAGGACTGGATTGAGACCCAGTACTTC CASSPQDWIETQYF
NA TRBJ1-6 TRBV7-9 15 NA TGTGCCAGCAGCGTACAGGCACCCGGTAGTTCACCCCTCCACTTT CASSVQAPGSSPLHF
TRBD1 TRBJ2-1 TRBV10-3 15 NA TGTGCCATCAGTGACACATTGGACAGGGATAATGAGCAGTTCTTC CAISDTLDRDNEQFF
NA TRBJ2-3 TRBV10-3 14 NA TGTGCCATCAGTGAGGACCTCGCCACAGATACGCAGTATTTT CAISEDLATDTQYF
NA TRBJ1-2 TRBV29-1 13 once TGCAGCGTTGAAGAGCAGGGAACCTATGGCTACACCTTC CSVEEQGTYGYTF
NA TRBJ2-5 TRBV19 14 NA TGTGCCAGTAGTATCTCGACAACACAAGAGACCCAGTACTTC CASSISTTQETQYF
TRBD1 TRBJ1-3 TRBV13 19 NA TGTGCCAGCAGCTCTCCTTCCGGGACAGGGGGCGCGTATGGAAACACCATATATTTT CASSSPSGTGGAYGNTIYF